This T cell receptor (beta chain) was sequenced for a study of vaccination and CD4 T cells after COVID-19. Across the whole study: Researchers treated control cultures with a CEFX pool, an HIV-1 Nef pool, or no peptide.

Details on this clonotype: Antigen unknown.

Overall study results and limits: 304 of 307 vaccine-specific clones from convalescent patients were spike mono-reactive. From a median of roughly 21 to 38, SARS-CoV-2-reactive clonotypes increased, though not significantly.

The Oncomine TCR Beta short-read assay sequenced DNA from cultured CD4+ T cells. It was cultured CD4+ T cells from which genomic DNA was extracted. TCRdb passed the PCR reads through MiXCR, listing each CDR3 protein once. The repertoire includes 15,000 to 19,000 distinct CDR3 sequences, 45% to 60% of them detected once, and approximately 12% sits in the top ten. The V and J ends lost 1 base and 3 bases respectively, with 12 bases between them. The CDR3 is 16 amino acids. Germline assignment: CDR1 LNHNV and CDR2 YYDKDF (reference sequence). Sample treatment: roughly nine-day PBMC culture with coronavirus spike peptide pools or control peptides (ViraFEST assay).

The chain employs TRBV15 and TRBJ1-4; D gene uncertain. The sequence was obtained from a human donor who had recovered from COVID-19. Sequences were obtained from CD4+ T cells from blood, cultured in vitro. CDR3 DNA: TGTGCCACCAGCAGAGGTGAGGGATCTGCTAATGAAAAACTGTTTTTT. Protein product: CATSRGEGSANEKLFF.